This TCR beta chain was profiled in a study of cytomegalovirus exposure and HLA in healthy donors. Study results and caveats: Accurate predictions that matched the HLA-A and HLA-B alleles of most subjects were reportedly made from TCR beta sequences. Later analysis associated a missense DCLRE1C variant with TCR beta V- and J-gene trimming.

Worth noting for this clone: The antigen remains undetermined.

Researchers ran the PCR with 60 Vbeta and 13 Jbeta primers. Data came from immunoSEQ multiplex PCR; TCRdb stores just in-frame clones and leaves some out. The sample contains 110,000 to 150,000 clones, roughly 80% of which appear only once. The donors gave bone marrow, and they were healthy. CDR3 length equals 14 residues. The germline V gene has CDR1 MDHEN and CDR2 SYDVKM. Trimming stripped 8 bases from V and 4 bases from J, with 15 bases between. The receptor was isolated from a female donor in good health and CMV-seronegative. This chain uses TRBV28 with TRBJ1-3, with TRBD1 as a possible D gene (6 bases). Material for sequencing was PBMCs. The CDR3 here is CASGLQGPGNTIYF. CDR3 sequence (DNA): TGTGCCAGCGGATTACAGGGTCCCGGAAACACCATATATTTT.